This TCR beta chain comes out of a study of technical replicates of blood from a handful of donors. The assay was immunoSEQ multiplex PCR, and TCRdb's table has in-frame clones only and misses some. The sample lists about 68,000 clones; around 97% were seen once. Germline V CDR1 and CDR2: SNHLY, FYNNEI. V shed 6 bases, J shed 4 bases, and the junction held 5 bases outside the gene matches. The CDR3 sequence is 14 residues long. The chain carries TRBV2 and TRBJ2-3; 9 nucleotides match TRBD2. The TCR sequence derives from a human donor in good health. Material for sequencing was T cells isolated from PBMCs. CDR3 protein: CASRGGLASDTQYF. The CDR3 bases are TGTGCCAGCAGGGGGGGACTAGCATCAGATACGCAGTATTTT.